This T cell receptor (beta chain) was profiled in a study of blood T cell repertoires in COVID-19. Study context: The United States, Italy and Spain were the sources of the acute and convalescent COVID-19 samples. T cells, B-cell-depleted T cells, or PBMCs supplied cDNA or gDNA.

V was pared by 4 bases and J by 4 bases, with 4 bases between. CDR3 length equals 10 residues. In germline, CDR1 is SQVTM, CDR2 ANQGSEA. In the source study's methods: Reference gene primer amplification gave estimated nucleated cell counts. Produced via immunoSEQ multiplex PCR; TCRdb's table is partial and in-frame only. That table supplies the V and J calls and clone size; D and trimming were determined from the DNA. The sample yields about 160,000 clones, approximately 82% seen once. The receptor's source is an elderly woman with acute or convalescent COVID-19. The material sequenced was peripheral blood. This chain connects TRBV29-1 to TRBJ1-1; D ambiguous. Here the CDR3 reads CSVVITEAFF. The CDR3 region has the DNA TGCAGCGTTGTAATCACTGAAGCTTTCTTT.